A single sample gave rise to the 30 T cell receptor beta chains below, sequenced in a study of Graves' ophthalmopathy and Graves' hyperthyroidism. RNA transcripts provided the template for amplifying TCR beta CDR3 regions. Following a first-round RT-PCR that used HTBI primers, a second-round multiplex PCR was carried out. From the multiplex PCR reads, TCRdb called clonotypes with MiXCR, one entry per CDR3 protein. The sample comprises 170,000 or so distinct CDR3 sequences, around two fifths of which are singletons, and around 8.9% rests with the top ten. Sequencing used peripheral blood. These receptors originate from a man aged 30 to 39 with Graves' ophthalmopathy.

The chain employs TRBV6-2 or TRBV6-3 and TRBJ1-5; 7 nucleotides match TRBD1. Germline CDR1 reads MNHEY; CDR2 reads SVGEGT. This CDR3 comprises 18 residues. Trimming cost V 6 bases and J 4 bases; bases outside gene matches: 18. CDR3 residues: CASSVKADREVLNQPQHF. CDR3 in DNA: TGTGCCAGCAGCGTAAAGGCCGACAGGGAGGTGCTGAATCAGCCCCAGCATTTT.

This clonotype turned up a few times. The J gene is TRBJ2-5, the V gene TRBV6-1; D is undetermined. The CDR3 consists of 15 residues. With 1 base removed from V and 3 bases from J, the gap between germline ends came to 12 bases. CDR1 is MNHNS and CDR2 is SASEGT in the germline V gene. The CDR3 loop reads CASSEVRPPKETQYF. CDR3 nucleotides: TGTGCCAGCAGTGAAGTTCGGCCACCTAAAGAGACCCAGTACTTC.

This clonotype was seen repeatedly, ten times or more. This chain links TRBV20-1 with TRBJ2-7; no firm D call. The germline V gene encodes CDR1 DFQATT and CDR2 SNEGSKA (reference sequence). Trimming pared 4 bases from V and 3 bases from J, leaving 10 bases between. The CDR3 extends over 12 amino acids. CDR3 amino acids: CSAKFSVYEQYF. CDR3 sequence (DNA): TGCAGTGCTAAATTCTCGGTCTACGAGCAGTACTTC.

The chain has TRBV28 and TRBJ1-5; D possibly corresponds to TRBD1 (5 bases). The germline V gene has CDR1 MDHEN and CDR2 SYDVKM. The CDR3 spans 13 residues. The V and J ends lost 6 bases and 5 bases respectively, with 11 bases between them. CDR3 sequence: CASRHDSYQPQHF. The CDR3 bases are TGTGCCAGCAGACACGACAGCTATCAGCCCCAGCATTTT.

This chain links TRBV6-2 or TRBV6-3 with TRBJ1-3; D is uncertain. The germline V and J ends were trimmed by 6 bases and 0 bases, with 15 bases remaining between them. From germline, CDR1 is MNHEY and CDR2 SVGEGT. CDR3 length equals 16 residues. The CDR3 coding sequence is TGTGCCAGCAGCACGAGGCGGCCGAACTCTGGAAACACCATATATTTT. It codes for CASSTRRPNSGNTIYF.

This clonotype has more than one count but fewer than ten. The rearrangement links TRBV6-2 or TRBV6-3 to TRBJ1-1, with D perhaps matching TRBD1 (5 bases). Germline-derived CDR1 and CDR2 are MNHEY and SVGEGT. The CDR3 has 13 residues. V was shortened by 2 bases and J by 5 bases, with 9 bases between the two germline ends. CDR3 nucleotide sequence: TGTGCCAGCAGTTACGAGGGGCGTACTGAAGCTTTCTTT. Translating gives CASSYEGRTEAFF.

This clonotype appeared many times. V and J are TRBV29-1 and TRBJ2-5; D perhaps matches TRBD1 (6 bases). CDR1 is SQVTM and CDR2 is ANQGSEA in the germline V gene. V dropped 7 bases and J dropped 0 bases, with 15 bases sitting between them. This CDR3 comprises 14 residues. The CDR3, as DNA: TGCAGCGCTCCACAGGGTAAACACCAAGAGACCCAGTACTTC. This encodes CSAPQGKHQETQYF.

In its sample, this clonotype was seen many times. The chain's CDR3 is CASSRGAGLYGYTF. The CDR3 region has the DNA TGTGCCAGCAGCAGGGGAGCCGGTCTCTATGGCTACACCTTC. The V call is TRBV12-3 or TRBV12-4, the J call TRBJ1-2, with D possibly being TRBD1 (6 bases). This CDR3 is built from 14 residues. Trimming removed 6 bases at V and 4 bases at J, with 15 bases between.

The sample holds many counts of this clonotype. The chain carries TRBV27 and TRBJ1-2; 9 positions agree with TRBD1. Germline V CDR1 and CDR2: MNHEY, SMNVEV (reference sequence). The J segment lost 2 bases and the V segment lost 5 bases, leaving 6 bases of the junction unmatched. The CDR3 is made up of 15 amino acids. The CDR3 DNA follows: TGTGCCAGCAGTCCGGGACAGGGAGGGAACTATGGCTACACCTTC. Amino acid sequence: CASSPGQGGNYGYTF.

The chain couples TRBV27 to TRBJ2-7; 9 positions match TRBD2. The CDR3 is made up of 16 amino acids. CDR1 and CDR2 (germline): MNHEY, SMNVEV (reference sequence). J was trimmed by 2 bases and V by 5 bases; bases with no gene match: 10. DNA for the CDR3: TGTGCCAGCAGTAATCATGGACTAGCGTCGACCTACGAGCAGTACTTC. It codes for CASSNHGLASTYEQYF.

This clonotype appeared many times. V is TRBV19 and J is TRBJ2-5; 8 bases are a match to TRBD2. This CDR3 has 14 residues. Germline CDR1 LNHDA, CDR2 SQIVND (reference sequence). Trimming at V came to 3 bases and at J to 4 bases, leaving 4 bases not matched to a gene. The DNA of the CDR3 is TGTGCCAGTAGTATGAGCGGGAGTACAGAGACCCAGTACTTC. Its protein is CASSMSGSTETQYF.

This clonotype came up many times. This chain links TRBV6-1 with TRBJ2-7; D may be TRBD1 (6 bases). Trimming removed 6 bases from V and 6 bases from J, with 6 bases in between. This CDR3 has 10 residues. Germline lookup yields CDR1 MNHNS and CDR2 SASEGT. This CDR3 is CASSRGEQYF. The CDR3 nucleotides read TGTGCCAGCAGCAGGGGCGAGCAGTACTTC.

The gene calls are TRBV6-2 or TRBV6-3 and TRBJ2-7, with a tentative D call TRBD1 (5 bases). This CDR3 spans 13 amino acids. Between the trimmed V and J ends, which lost 5 bases and 3 bases, there was a span of 11 bases. The germline gives CDR1 MNHEY, CDR2 SVGEGT. CDR3 protein: CASSKGRGYEQYF. CDR3 DNA: TGTGCCAGCAGTAAGGGTAGGGGCTACGAGCAGTACTTC.

There are many counts of this clonotype. The CDR3: CASSSLDEQYF. In DNA, the CDR3 is TGTGCCAGCAGTTCCTTAGACGAGCAGTACTTC. This chain uses TRBV28 with TRBJ2-7; D remains unclear. CDR3 length: 11 residues. V was shortened by 4 bases and J by 5 bases, with 6 bases between the two germline ends. Germline CDR1 MDHEN, CDR2 SYDVKM.

The chain links TRBV19 to TRBJ2-7; perhaps TRBD2 as D (5 bases). Germline CDR1 and CDR2: LNHDA and SQIVND (reference sequence). The CDR3 extends over 14 amino acids. The V end lost 5 bases, the J end lost 0 bases, and 11 bases lay between the germline ends. The CDR3 loop is CASSSPGYSYEQYF. CDR3 sequence (DNA): TGTGCCAGTAGTTCCCCGGGATACTCCTACGAGCAGTACTTC.

V is TRBV11-2 and J is TRBJ2-7, with a weak D call TRBD1 (6 bases). CDR1 SGHAT and CDR2 FQNNGV come from the germline V gene. There are 13 residues in the CDR3. Trimming stripped 7 bases from V and 2 bases from J, with 12 bases between. The CDR3 coding sequence is TGTGCCAGCACCGGATCAGGGGCCTACGAGCAGTACTTC. It encodes CASTGSGAYEQYF.

This clonotype appeared a single time. The chain is built from TRBV11-2 and TRBJ2-5; D unclear. The CDR3 sequence is 13 residues long. V was cut by 3 bases and J by 4 bases, with 9 bases left in between. Per the germline V gene, CDR1 is SGHAT and CDR2 is FQNNGV. The CDR3 protein is CASSLAFRETQYF. CDR3 sequence (DNA): TGTGCCAGCAGCTTGGCGTTTCGAGAGACCCAGTACTTC. Full variable domain (outside the CDR3, taken from reference TRBV11-2 and TRBJ2-5): EAGVAQSPRYKIIEKRQSVAFWCNPISGHATLYWYQQILGQGPKLLIQFQNNGVVDDSQLPKDRFSAERLKGVDSTLKIQPAKLEDSAVYLCASSLAFRETQYFGPGTRLLVL.

V usage is TRBV27 and J usage is TRBJ1-1; TRBD1 aligns across 7 bases. There are 14 residues in the CDR3. The germline V gene has CDR1 MNHEY and CDR2 SMNVEV (reference sequence). V lost 5 bases and J lost 1; bases outside the gene matches: 4. CDR3 amino acids: CASSARQGNTEAFF. CDR3 nucleotides: TGTGCCAGCAGTGCGAGACAGGGGAACACTGAAGCTTTCTTT.

CDR3 sequence reads: CSVAQVGLRAFF. CDR3 in DNA: TGCAGCGTTGCACAAGTAGGGTTACGGGCTTTCTTT. The J gene is TRBJ1-1, the V gene TRBV29-1; D unresolved. V lost 4 bases and J lost 11, with 17 bases in between. Looked up from germline, CDR1 is SQVTM and CDR2 is ANQGSEA. The CDR3 is 12 residues long.

This chain connects TRBV19 to TRBJ2-2; D remains unclear. The CDR3 runs 15 residues. Trimming removed 2 bases at V and 2 bases at J, with 9 bases between. CDR1 and CDR2 from the germline V gene are LNHDA and SQIVND (reference sequence). The CDR3 DNA is TGTGCCAGTAGTATAACTCCCAGAAACACCGGGGAGCTGTTTTTT. This sequence encodes CASSITPRNTGELFF.

This clonotype was seen at least ten times. This chain connects TRBV28 to TRBJ1-1; D gene ambiguous. CDR1 is MDHEN and CDR2 is SYDVKM in the germline V gene. The CDR3 is 11 residues long. Trimming shortened V by 1 base and J by 7 bases, and 4 bases separated the two germline ends. The CDR3: CASSLLNEAFF. The DNA of the CDR3 is TGTGCCAGCAGTTTATTGAATGAAGCTTTCTTT.

The V gene is TRBV6-2 or TRBV6-3, the J gene TRBJ1-1, with D possibly being TRBD1 (6 bases). Germline CDR1 is MNHEY and CDR2 is SVGEGT. This CDR3 has 13 amino acids. Trimming removed 6 bases at V and 7 bases at J, with 15 bases between. This chain's CDR3 is CASSHGTIFEAFF. The CDR3 DNA sequence: TGTGCCAGCAGCCACGGGACAATATTTGAAGCTTTCTTT.

This clonotype appeared a few times. The J gene is TRBJ2-5, the V gene TRBV6-5; no firm D call. CDR1 is MNHEY and CDR2 is SVGAGI in the germline V gene. The CDR3 contains 13 residues. The germline V and J ends were trimmed by 4 bases and 4 bases, with 10 bases remaining between them. CDR3 protein: CASSFRPGETQYF. The CDR3 region has the DNA TGTGCCAGCAGTTTTAGACCAGGAGAGACCCAGTACTTC.

The chain couples TRBV28 to TRBJ1-3; D is perhaps TRBD1 (5 bases). V was trimmed by 3 bases and J by 0 bases, leaving 12 bases between them. The CDR3 has 16 amino acids. From germline, CDR1 is MDHEN and CDR2 SYDVKM. In nucleotides, the CDR3 is TGTGCCAGCAGTTTGCGGGGGACCCTCTCTGGAAACACCATATATTTT. Amino acids: CASSLRGTLSGNTIYF.

This clonotype has a handful of counts. V gene TRBV6-5 combines with J gene TRBJ1-1; no reliable D call. V was clipped by 0 bases and J by 4 bases, with 9 bases between them. Germline values: CDR1 MNHEY, CDR2 SVGAGI. There are 14 residues in the CDR3. The CDR3 nucleotides are TGTGCCAGCAGTTACTCGATCCCCATCACTGAAGCTTTCTTT. The encoded protein is CASSYSIPITEAFF.

This clonotype was picked up many times. The genes are TRBV4-2 and TRBJ2-5; tentatively, D is TRBD1 or TRBD2 (6 bases each). V lost 0 bases and J 4 bases, leaving 12 bases between the germline ends. Looked up from germline, CDR1 is LGHNA and CDR2 is YNFKEQ. The CDR3 is made up of 15 amino acids. The CDR3 reads CASSQDRGLGETQYF. Written as DNA, the CDR3 is TGTGCCAGCAGCCAAGATCGGGGGCTGGGAGAGACCCAGTACTTC.

The CDR3: CASSEDTGAGTEAFF. The DNA of the CDR3 is TGTGCCAGCAGTGAAGACACAGGAGCGGGCACTGAAGCTTTCTTT. The J gene is TRBJ1-1, the V gene TRBV2, with a weak D call TRBD1 (5 bases). CDR1 and CDR2 (germline): SNHLY, FYNNEI. The CDR3 extends over 15 amino acids. The V gene lost 1 base and the J gene lost 4 bases, with 13 bases spanning the gap.

In its sample, this clonotype was seen many times. The chain uses TRBV9 and TRBJ2-5; the D is unclear. Germline CDR1 SGDLS, CDR2 YYNGEE. The CDR3 runs 12 residues. The V end lost 2 bases, the J end lost 2 bases, and 4 bases lay between the germline ends. The CDR3 sequence is CASSVNQETQYF. The CDR3 DNA reads as TGTGCCAGCAGCGTCAATCAAGAGACCCAGTACTTC.

This clonotype has at least ten counts. The chain is built from TRBV6-5 and TRBJ2-7, with 8 bases aligning to TRBD1. This CDR3 comprises 15 residues. Germline loops: CDR1 MNHEY, CDR2 SVGAGI. Trimming removed 5 bases from V and 2 bases from J; junction bases left unmatched: 8. The CDR3 sequence is CASSLRTGIPYEQYF. In DNA, the CDR3 is TGTGCCAGCAGTCTACGGACAGGGATCCCCTACGAGCAGTACTTC.

V is TRBV10-3 and J is TRBJ2-5, with D tentatively TRBD2 (5 bases). Judging by the DNA end, TRBJ2-7 fits better; the J call may be wrong. CDR1 and CDR2 from the germline V gene are ENHRY and SYGVKD. The CDR3 has 13 residues. CDR3 nucleotide sequence: TGTGCCATCATGAGGAGCGGACCATACGAGCAGTACTTC. This translates into CAIMRSGPYEQYF.